A selection of T cell receptor beta chains follows, all from one sample in a study of T cell responses to AZD1222 COVID-19 vaccine. Sequencing was performed with immunoSEQ multiplex PCR; in TCRdb, only in-frame clones are kept and a portion is missing. The sample data list about 140,000 clones. Sequencing input: peripheral blood. Source of these receptors: an adult in good health. Both conserved end residues are trimmed from each CDR3.

j_call: TRBJ1-4
v_call: TRBV19
cdr3_aa: ASSRTGEKLF

j_call: TRBJ1-1
v_call: TRBV7-9
cdr3_aa: ASSPGRHINTEAF

j_call: TRBJ1-2
v_call: TRBV29-1
cdr3_aa: SVEDRPSYGYT

j_call: TRBJ2-7
v_call: TRBV7-8
cdr3_aa: ASSFPPGQEQYEQY

j_call: TRBJ1-1
v_call: TRBV5-1
cdr3_aa: ASSSDPMAGRTEAF

j_call: TRBJ2-3
v_call: TRBV30
cdr3_aa: AWRWGGLTDTQY

j_call: TRBJ2-7
v_call: TRBV18
cdr3_aa: ASSPASEQY

j_call: TRBJ2-5
v_call: TRBV6-5
cdr3_aa: ASSYTLGGWGETQY

j_call: TRBJ1-2
v_call: TRBV27
cdr3_aa: ASRAVGGGYT

j_call: TRBJ1-5
v_call: TRBV7-3
cdr3_aa: ASSLLGRGRVQPQH

j_call: TRBJ1-1
v_call: TRBV7-9
cdr3_aa: ASSPYQGATEAF

j_call: TRBJ1-2
v_call: TRBV10-2
cdr3_aa: ASSPREGYT

j_call: TRBJ1-2
v_call: TRBV19
cdr3_aa: ASSPDGNYGYT

j_call: TRBJ1-5
v_call: TRBV30
cdr3_aa: AWSRSWGNQPQH

j_call: TRBJ1-3
v_call: TRBV7-2
cdr3_aa: ASSLTGTQAGNTIY

j_call: TRBJ2-3
v_call: TRBV4-2
cdr3_aa: ASSQGTGTGGMPDTQY

j_call: TRBJ2-1
v_call: TRBV6-5
cdr3_aa: ASSYSDRADEQF

j_call: TRBJ2-3
v_call: TRBV7-3
cdr3_aa: ASSLSPTSGGFLSTDTQY

j_call: TRBJ1-6
v_call: TRBV3-1/TRBV3-2
cdr3_aa: ASSPNRGDSPLH

j_call: TRBJ1-1
v_call: TRBV5-8
cdr3_aa: ASSGFRGRNTEAF

j_call: TRBJ1-2
v_call: TRBV30
cdr3_aa: AWNVGSGYT

j_call: TRBJ1-4
v_call: TRBV4-2
cdr3_aa: ASSQEAPGGGGEVTNEKLF

j_call: TRBJ1-1
v_call: TRBV10-3
cdr3_aa: AIRYTGGKDTEAF

j_call: TRBJ2-3
v_call: TRBV4-1
cdr3_aa: ASSQRLAGAPDTQY

j_call: TRBJ2-7
v_call: TRBV4-2
cdr3_aa: ASRRQGNSYEQY

j_call: TRBJ1-2
v_call: TRBV5-1
cdr3_aa: ASSLDSGDIYGYT

j_call: TRBJ2-5
v_call: TRBV7-2
cdr3_aa: ASSLAAGAGKTQY

j_call: TRBJ1-5
v_call: TRBV3-1/TRBV3-2
cdr3_aa: ASGGYSNQPQH

j_call: TRBJ2-1
v_call: TRBV23-1
cdr3_aa: ASRRLGLVYNEQF

j_call: TRBJ1-5
v_call: TRBV7-9
cdr3_aa: ASSQGGGQPQH

j_call: TRBJ2-1
v_call: TRBV12-3/TRBV12-4
cdr3_aa: ASSLGYINEQF

j_call: TRBJ1-5
v_call: TRBV12-3/TRBV12-4
cdr3_aa: ASTAGGLQPQH

j_call: TRBJ1-2
v_call: TRBV7-2
cdr3_aa: ASSLARGSGYT

j_call: TRBJ1-6
v_call: TRBV6-5
cdr3_aa: ASSYSRQRSPLH

j_call: TRBJ2-6
v_call: TRBV15
cdr3_aa: ATSRDVVTPLSGANVLT

j_call: TRBJ1-1
v_call: TRBV29-1
cdr3_aa: SVVEGRAF

j_call: TRBJ1-5
v_call: TRBV19
cdr3_aa: ASIRNSGVVSPQH

j_call: TRBJ1-2
v_call: TRBV4-3
cdr3_aa: ASSQDRIYGYT

j_call: TRBJ1-4
v_call: TRBV5-1
cdr3_aa: ASSQTGTATNEKLF

j_call: TRBJ1-1
v_call: TRBV5-4
cdr3_aa: ASSFIRDGNTEAF

j_call: TRBJ2-6
v_call: TRBV10-3
cdr3_aa: AISEGQSGANVLT

j_call: TRBJ1-5
v_call: TRBV5-1
cdr3_aa: ASSATGGINQPQH

j_call: TRBJ2-7
v_call: TRBV12-3/TRBV12-4
cdr3_aa: ASTWGQGYEQY

j_call: TRBJ2-3
v_call: TRBV7-6
cdr3_aa: ASSQLAGRGTDTQY

j_call: TRBJ2-1
v_call: TRBV5-4
cdr3_aa: ASSSDSLSYNEQF

j_call: TRBJ2-7
v_call: TRBV6-5
cdr3_aa: ASHSGNYYEQY

j_call: TRBJ2-3
v_call: TRBV5-1
cdr3_aa: ASSRDIPGTDTQY

j_call: TRBJ2-7
v_call: TRBV28
cdr3_aa: ASRTGGVYEQY

j_call: TRBJ1-1
v_call: TRBV7-2
cdr3_aa: ASCRGVNTEAF

j_call: TRBJ2-2
v_call: TRBV5-1
cdr3_aa: ASSLGTANTGELF

j_call: TRBJ2-1
v_call: TRBV15
cdr3_aa: ATSRDGGDYYNEQF

j_call: TRBJ2-6
v_call: TRBV6-1
cdr3_aa: ASSERGSGANVLT

j_call: TRBJ2-3
v_call: TRBV7-3
cdr3_aa: ASSLMDSTDTQY

j_call: TRBJ1-5
v_call: TRBV28
cdr3_aa: AINGGAKSNQPQH

j_call: TRBJ1-2
v_call: TRBV13
cdr3_aa: ASSLGTGSGYT

j_call: TRBJ2-1
v_call: TRBV7-2
cdr3_aa: ASSLAGGYNEQF

j_call: TRBJ2-1
v_call: TRBV11-2
cdr3_aa: ASSFGTVNNEQF

j_call: TRBJ1-5
v_call: TRBV5-5
cdr3_aa: ASSLDGNTAIQPQH

j_call: TRBJ1-4
v_call: TRBV7-9
cdr3_aa: ASSPLEVEKLF

j_call: TRBJ1-1
v_call: TRBV6-6
cdr3_aa: ASSYAGTSTEAF